The 20 T cell receptor beta chains below all came from one sample that was sequenced in a study of early T cells in non-severe SARS-CoV-2 infection (dated by TCRdb to about 2021). The library was built by means of 5' RACE. The sequencer was a NextSeq 500. The raw public reads went through TCRdb reprocessing: fastp at Q25, MiXCR clone calling, in-frame beta chains kept. CDR3 protein sequences are deduplicated, and each keeps its most common genes and DNA. This sample holds some 30,000 distinct CDR3 sequences; 4.5% to 5% were observed only once. The ten largest make up under 6.5% of the sample. The sample taken for sequencing was whole blood. Source of these receptors: an adult who was a healthcare worker with PCR-confirmed SARS-CoV-2 infection or an uninfected control (not recorded which).

This clonotype was counted at least ten times. The V call is TRBV21-1, the J call TRBJ1-4; the D call in the table, TRBD1, was not verified against the DNA. TRBV21-1 is a known pseudogene. CDR3 length: 23 residues. The CDR3: CASSKPIYLDSRWLRTTNEKLFF. In DNA form, the CDR3 reads TGTGCCAGCAGCAAACCAATTTACCTGGACAGCCGATGGTTACGTACAACTAATGAAAAACTGTTTTTT.

A note on this clonotype: A junction boundary mismatches the germline segment, possibly from a read error. The CDR3: CVTRFSPPPSYVLEQYF. CDR3 nucleotides: TGTGTCACCAGATTCTCACCGCCTCCCTCCTACGTACTGGAGCAGTACTTC. This sequence joins TRBV24-1 and TRBJ2-7; D unclear. CDR3 length: 17 residues. Germline V gene lookup returns CDR1 KGHDR and CDR2 SFDVKD.

By frequency in the sample, this clonotype is large (0.1 to 1%). The V call is TRBV5-1, the J call TRBJ2-1, with 7 bases fitting TRBD2. The ends lost 1 base at V and 2 bases at J; junction bases unmatched: 6. The CDR3 covers 16 residues. Germline loops: CDR1 SGHRS, CDR2 YFSETQ. The DNA for the CDR3 is TGCGCCAGCAGCTTGCGCGGGGGTCAGACCTACAATGAGCAGTTCTTC. Its protein product is CASSLRGGQTYNEQFF.

This clonotype was picked up many times. V is TRBV7-6 and J is TRBJ2-7; 8 nucleotides match TRBD1. From germline, CDR1 is SGHVS and CDR2 FNYEAQ. There are 16 residues in the CDR3. The junction had 12 bases not matched to a gene; V was cut back by 5 bases and J by 3 bases. CDR3 sequence reads: CASSIGRTGIGYEQYF. CDR3 nucleotide sequence: TGTGCCAGCAGCATCGGACGGACAGGGATCGGCTACGAGCAGTACTTC.

In this sample, this clonotype turned up a few times. The J gene is TRBJ2-7, the V gene TRBV4-2; the D is unclear. Trimming removed 4 bases from V and 3 bases from J, with 22 bases in between. The CDR3 has 17 residues. Germline CDR1 and CDR2: LGHNA and YNFKEQ. The CDR3 DNA follows: TGTGCCAGCAGCCCCAGCCGCCCCCGCCTGAGACACTACGAGCAGTACTTC. Protein sequence: CASSPSRPRLRHYEQYF.

This clonotype was counted at least ten times. The V call is TRBV6-4, the J call TRBJ2-1, with 11 bases that match TRBD2. Trimming removed 3 bases from V and 7 bases from J; junction bases left unmatched: 2. The V gene's germline CDR1 is MRHNA and CDR2 SNTAGT. This CDR3 has 14 residues. CDR3 sequence: CASSETSGVNEQFF. The CDR3 DNA follows: TGTGCCAGCAGTGAGACTAGCGGGGTGAATGAGCAGTTCTTC.

This clonotype was picked up many times. V is TRBV10-1 and J is TRBJ1-2; D gene unclear. Germline CDR1 and CDR2: WNHNN and SYGVQD (reference sequence). CDR3 length: 13 residues. Trimming removed 0 bases at V and 4 bases at J, with 6 bases between. The CDR3, as DNA: TGCGCCAGCAGTGAGTCCGGGTTCTATGGCTACACCTTC. This encodes CASSESGFYGYTF.

This clonotype has a count of ten or more. The rearrangement links TRBV7-2 to TRBJ2-1; 10 bases line up with TRBD2. The V segment lost 2 bases and the J segment 10 bases; nucleotides outside the gene matches: 2. Germline CDR1 is SGHTA and CDR2 is FQGNSA. This CDR3 comprises 13 residues. As DNA, the CDR3 is TGTGCCAGCAGCTTAATGACTAGCGGGGAGCAGTTCTTC. Translating it yields CASSLMTSGEQFF.

This clonotype has at least ten counts. The chain links TRBV15 to TRBJ1-1; D is unresolved. V lost 2 bases and J lost 3, with 10 bases in between. There are 14 residues in the CDR3. Germline CDR1 reads LNHNV; CDR2 reads YYDKDF (reference sequence). CDR3 in amino acids: CATSRYGRDTEAFF. CDR3 DNA sequence: TGTGCCACCAGCAGATATGGGCGGGACACTGAAGCTTTCTTT.

In this sample, this clonotype turned up many times. A clone one base away is much larger, so this may be a read error. The chain combines TRBV7-9 with TRBJ1-3, with D unresolved. Germline V CDR1 and CDR2: SEHNR, FQNEAQ (reference sequence). The CDR3 length is 16 residues. This chain's CDR3 is CASSLGPYYSENTIYF. CDR3 bases: TGTGCCAGCAGCTTAGGGCCGTACTACTCTGAAAACACCATATATTTT.

The chain is built from TRBV5-1 and TRBJ2-7, with a weak D call TRBD2 (5 bases). V gave up 4 bases and J gave up 5 bases, with 7 bases separating them. This CDR3 contains 11 residues. The germline gives CDR1 SGHRS, CDR2 YFSETQ. The DNA of the CDR3 is TGCGCCAGCAGCCGGGAACACGAGCAGTACTTC. Translation: CASSREHEQYF.

This clonotype has more than one count but fewer than ten. The chain has TRBV18 and TRBJ2-1, with D possibly being TRBD2 (7 bases). V lost 3 bases, J lost 6 bases, and 15 bases lay in between. This CDR3 spans 15 amino acids. Per germline, CDR1 KGHSH and CDR2 LQKENI. CDR3: CASSPPSGGPNEQFF. For the CDR3, the DNA is TGTGCCAGCTCACCTCCCTCGGGGGGCCCCAATGAGCAGTTCTTC.

This clonotype was found many times. The rearrangement uses TRBV5-5 and TRBJ1-6, with a possible D match to TRBD1 (6 bases). In germline, CDR1 is SGHKS, CDR2 YYEKEE (reference sequence). The CDR3 has 16 amino acids. The V and J ends lost 3 bases and 4 bases respectively, with 14 bases between them. This chain's CDR3 is CASSSGQSFYNSPLHF. Here the CDR3 DNA reads TGTGCCAGCAGCTCAGGACAGTCTTTTTATAATTCACCCCTCCACTTT.

The chain has TRBV4-1 and TRBJ1-4, with D maybe TRBD1 (5 bases). Germline CDR1 is MGHRA and CDR2 is YSYEKL. The CDR3 is 15 residues long. Trimming left V 1 base short and J 6 bases short, with 12 bases between. This chain's CDR3 is CASSQADIIDEKLFF. For the CDR3, the DNA is TGCGCCAGCAGCCAAGCGGACATTATCGATGAAAAACTGTTTTTT.

This clonotype was observed a few times. The gene calls are TRBV11-2 and TRBJ1-2; maybe TRBD1 (6 bases). V was shortened by 0 bases and J by 8 bases, with 13 bases between the two germline ends. Looked up from germline, CDR1 is SGHAT and CDR2 is FQNNGV. This CDR3 comprises 14 residues. The CDR3 sequence is CASSLDLGASGYTF. The CDR3 DNA reads TGTGCCAGCAGCTTAGATTTGGGGGCGAGCGGCTACACCTTC.

This clonotype was seen only a few times. The V call is TRBV5-6, the J call TRBJ2-2; D gene uncertain. The CDR3 loop spans 15 amino acids. V gave up 2 bases and J gave up 1 base, with 9 bases separating them. The V gene's germline CDR1 is SGHDT and CDR2 YYEEEE. CDR3 loop: CASSLWQRNTGELFF. In nucleotides, the CDR3 is TGTGCCAGCAGCTTATGGCAGAGGAACACCGGGGAGCTGTTTTTT. Full variable domain (outside the CDR3, taken from reference TRBV5-6 and TRBJ2-2): DAGVTQSPTHLIKTRGQQVTLRCSPKSGHDTVSWYQQALGQGPQFIFQYYEEEERQRGNFPDRFSGHQFPNYSSELNVNALLLGDSALYLCASSLWQRNTGELFFGEGSRLTVL.

The table lists this clonotype with many counts. This chain joins TRBV4-2 and TRBJ2-6; D remains unclear. The germline gives CDR1 LGHNA, CDR2 YNFKEQ. Trimming left V 0 bases short and J 4 bases short, with 10 bases between. The CDR3 sequence is 16 residues long. The CDR3 is CASSQDQVTGANVLTF. The DNA for the CDR3 is TGTGCCAGCAGCCAAGATCAGGTCACCGGGGCCAACGTCCTGACTTTC.

This clonotype was seen at least ten times. The chain has TRBV18 and TRBJ1-4, with a weak D call TRBD1 (6 bases). Germline V gene data show CDR1 as KGHSH and CDR2 as LQKENI. The CDR3 has 15 residues. The V end lost 3 bases, the J end lost 7 bases, and 15 bases lay between the germline ends. The CDR3: CASSPDRTQGEKLFF. In nucleotides, the CDR3 is TGTGCCAGCTCACCGGACAGAACTCAAGGTGAAAAACTGTTTTTT.

This clonotype was detected a few times. The chain couples TRBV29-1 to TRBJ2-7; 10 nucleotides agree with TRBD1. The CDR3 has 11 residues. With 6 bases clipped from V and 5 bases from J, the junction kept 1 base outside the gene matches. Looked up from germline, CDR1 is SQVTM and CDR2 is ANQGSEA. CDR3 amino acids: CSVTGGDEQYF. In DNA, the CDR3 is TGCAGCGTGACAGGGGGCGACGAGCAGTACTTC.

This clonotype was found a few times. The chain is built from TRBV15 and TRBJ1-6; D might be TRBD1 (5 bases). The CDR3 is 14 residues long. V was trimmed by 5 bases and J by 6 bases, leaving 11 bases between them. Per germline, CDR1 LNHNV and CDR2 YYDKDF (reference sequence). DNA for the CDR3: TGTGCCACCAGCGAGACAGCGACTAATTCACCCCTCCACTTT. This translates into CATSETATNSPLHF.